The clone carrying this T cell receptor beta chain showed up many times. What it binds is not known. Preparing the TCRbeta library involved the use of unique molecular identifiers. MiXCR was run by TCRdb on the PCR reads, yielding one entry per CDR3 protein. The top ten hold around 22% of the sample, which has 280,000 or so distinct CDR3 sequences, 11% seen once. The sample originates from a study of T-cell reconstitution after alpha-beta-depleted transplantation in children. Study results and limitations: T cells produced anew were the main source of T-cell counts and diversity one year after transplant.

V was trimmed by 6 bases and J by 2 bases, leaving 8 bases between them. Germline V gives CDR1 MNHNY, CDR2 SVGAGI (reference sequence). The CDR3 is 13 amino acids. Material: peripheral blood, obtained 180 days after TCRalphabeta/CD19-depleted stem cell transplant. The sequence derives from a male patient aged 2 to 10 who had a stem cell transplant for chronic granulomatous disease, so the T cells may come from the graft donor. The V and J genes are TRBV6-6 and TRBJ1-3; D is uncertain. The CDR3 here is CASRPNPGNTIYF. The CDR3 DNA reads as TGTGCCAGCAGGCCTAACCCTGGAAACACCATATATTTT.